Given below is one T cell receptor beta chain in context. Its antigen is as yet unknown. This record belongs to a study of chemoradiotherapy in HPV16-positive cancers. Background on the study: Candidate HPV-specific clones and shared TCR motifs came from two HPV16-positive patients.

Repeated repertoire sampling spanned the course of chemoradiotherapy. Germline V gene sequence: CDR1 MNHNS, CDR2 SASEGT. Trimming removed 4 bases at V and 7 bases at J, with 11 bases between. CDR3 length: 14 amino acids. Study-level points and caveats: Candidate HPV-specific clones and E7-related TCR motifs grew in tumor during treatment. The functional HPV-specific definition rests on just two HPV16-positive patients.

Assay used: immunoSEQ multiplex PCR; TCRdb lists only in-frame clones, some missing. The data contain roughly 39,000 clones, more than 75% of them singletons. This specimen consisted of blood, obtained from a patient who underwent chemoradiotherapy. The TCR comes from a human donor with HPV-associated anogenital cancer. The V call is TRBV6-1, the J call TRBJ1-6; a weak D match, TRBD1 (5 bases). The CDR3 loop reads CASSGVAGNSPLHF. As DNA, the CDR3 is TGTGCCAGCAGTGGGGTGGCAGGGAATTCACCCCTCCACTTT.